Included here is one T cell receptor beta chain sequence, with context. Its antigen is not yet known. The sample holds no much larger clone one base away, and base qualities are not on file. Collaborating institutions collected whole blood in K2EDTA tubes following their own protocols. Collaborator samples were shipped for TCRbeta analysis as frozen whole blood, isolated PBMCs, or DNA extracted from either sample type. TCRbeta CDR3 regions were amplified from genomic DNA using the immunoSEQ Assay, a bias-controlled multiplex PCR. The authors' analysis ran thus. The number of nucleated cells in each sample was estimated from the amplification of reference gene primers within the assay. Sequence reads were collapsed and filtered to measure the absolute abundance of every unique TCRbeta CDR3 rearrangement. Productive Simpson clonality was computed per sample as the square root of Simpson's diversity index over productive rearrangements. Not all clones reach the TCRdb copy of this immuneACCESS table, which keeps in-frame sequences only. Checked studies attribute under half of the gap to unresolved V genes and leave the rest unexplained. That table gives V, J and clone size, and the DNA gave D and trimming. The sample records 200,000 to 250,000 clones, around 82% of which are singletons. The biggest ten clones account for about 12% of the sample.

V trim: 3 bases; J trim: 0 bases; unmatched bases: 14. The germline V gene provides CDR1 ENHRY and CDR2 SYGVKD. Its CDR3 holds 21 amino acids, cysteine through phenylalanine. The only DNA kept is the CDR3, 63 bases in frame from the first base. This sample is part of a study of blood T cell repertoires in COVID-19 (TCRdb year 2020). Regarding the study in general: Collaborator samples came from the United States, Italy and Spain and covered acute and convalescent phases of COVID-19. The repertoires were made available in a free public database intended to serve as a resource for research on the immune response to SARS-CoV-2. HLA class I and class II types, where available, came from metadata supplied by the sample provider rather than from assay-based typing. Subjects who had been exposed to COVID-19, were actively infected with it, or had recovered from it provided the deeply sampled blood TCRbeta repertoires that made up the dataset. The material from the prospective study consisted of cDNA or gDNA derived from T cells, B-cell-depleted T cells, or PBMCs. Samples were obtained from the ongoing ImmuneRACE study (first 160 participants) and from some 1,300 subjects provided by 6 global collaborators. A de-identified subject ID, COVID-19 status, age in years and sex were almost always included in the sample metadata.

The research as a whole found: The amount of clinical and demographic metadata varied by source and participant and was provided uncurated.

This receptor was taken from a woman in her thirties or forties with acute or convalescent COVID-19. The chain is encoded by TRBV10-3 joined to TRBJ2-1, and TRBD2 matches 13 of the central bases. Material: peripheral blood. CDR3 loop: CAISDLTRTSGGLGSYNEQFF. Read as DNA, the sequence is TGTGCCATCAGTGACCTAACTCGGACTAGCGGGGGACTCGGCTCCTACAATGAGCAGTTCTTC.